The rows below give T cell receptor beta chains drawn from one sample of a study of vaccination and CD4 T cells after COVID-19. TCRdb ran MiXCR on the PCR reads and lists one entry per CDR3 protein. This sample has about 4,100 distinct CDR3 sequences, with around 21% found just once. These receptors' targets are unknown. Sequencing used CD4+ T cells from blood, cultured in vitro. The receptors stem from a human donor who had recovered from COVID-19. Each CDR3 is given with its conserved first and last residue. A D gene is named only where the DNA matches it firmly. Not all rows give a size; the values are once, few, many and, for expanded clones, a class.

cdr3_nt,cdr3_aa,clone_size,d_call,v_call,j_call
TGCAGTGCCCAGCACAGGGACTACGAGCAGTACTTC,CSAQHRDYEQYF,medium-sized,NA,TRBV20-1,TRBJ2-7
TGCAGTGCCCCCCAGTTATCTAGCACAGATACGCAGTATTTT,CSAPQLSSTDTQYF,NA,NA,TRBV20-1,TRBJ2-3
TGTGCCATTAAAGCCCGACTCGGGACAGGGTCTTCGTACGAGCAGTACTTC,CAIKARLGTGSSYEQYF,few,TRBD1,TRBV10-3,TRBJ2-7
TGTGCCAGCAGTTTAATGGTCCAGGGGCCTGAAGCTTTCTTT,CASSLMVQGPEAFF,few,NA,TRBV12-3/TRBV12-4,TRBJ1-1
TGTGCCACCAGCACTCCGGGACAGGGGGCGCGTGGCTACACCTTC,CATSTPGQGARGYTF,large,TRBD1,TRBV15,TRBJ1-2
TGTGCCAGCAGCCAACCATCTAGCGGACAGTACTTC,CASSQPSSGQYF,NA,TRBD2,TRBV14,TRBJ2-7
TGTGCCAGCAGTAAGTCATTGGCCCCCACTGAAGCTTTCTTT,CASSKSLAPTEAFF,NA,NA,TRBV6-1,TRBJ1-1
TGTGCCAGCAGCTTAGGCGTGAGCACAGATACGCAGTATTTT,CASSLGVSTDTQYF,few,NA,TRBV7-9,TRBJ2-3
TGTGCCAGCAGCCTGGGACTCCTCTCTGGGGCCAACGTCCTGACTTTC,CASSLGLLSGANVLTF,NA,NA,TRBV7-9,TRBJ2-6
TGTGCCAGCAGCCAAGATCCCCAGCCAAACGACGAGCAGTACTTC,CASSQDPQPNDEQYF,NA,NA,TRBV4-2,TRBJ2-7
TGTGCCAGCAGCTTGGAACAGGGTCTTGCGACCCTCCACTTT,CASSLEQGLATLHF,NA,NA,TRBV5-5,TRBJ1-6
TGTGCCATCAGTGGGTCTTCGAGGAACACTGAAGCTTTCTTT,CAISGSSRNTEAFF,medium-sized,NA,TRBV10-3,TRBJ1-1
TGCGCCAGCCAAAAAGGACAGGGGTCTAATTGGAGGCAGTACTTC,CASQKGQGSNWRQYF,once,TRBD1,TRBV4-1,TRBJ2-7
TGTGCCAGCAGTTACGTCAGGGCGAATTCACCCCTCCACTTT,CASSYVRANSPLHF,few,NA,TRBV6-5,TRBJ1-6
TGCGCCAGCAGCAAGGACAGTCCCCACCAAGAGACCCAGTACTTC,CASSKDSPHQETQYF,NA,NA,TRBV5-1,TRBJ2-5
TGTGCCAGCAGGGGGACAGGGGGGACTGGCTACACCTTC,CASRGTGGTGYTF,few,TRBD1,TRBV12-3/TRBV12-4,TRBJ1-2
TGCAGTGCTAGTGCCGGTATGGGCACAGATACGCAGTATTTT,CSASAGMGTDTQYF,NA,NA,TRBV20-1,TRBJ2-3
TGTGCCAGCAGCCCCTCGGGCGGAGCCTCACCCCTCCACTTT,CASSPSGGASPLHF,few,NA,TRBV5-5,TRBJ1-6
TGCGCCAGCGCGGACGAGAACAGGGGGCTCACTGAAGCTTTCTTT,CASADENRGLTEAFF,few,TRBD1,TRBV5-1,TRBJ1-1
TGTGCCAGCAGCGTAGAGGGGGGTAACACCATATATTTT,CASSVEGGNTIYF,NA,NA,TRBV9,TRBJ1-3
TGTGCCAGCAGCTTAGTGGGGGGTCAGCCCCAGCATTTT,CASSLVGGQPQHF,NA,NA,TRBV7-8,TRBJ1-5
TGTGCCAGCAGCTTAGCAGGTGAGCAGTTCTTC,CASSLAGEQFF,NA,NA,TRBV7-9,TRBJ2-1
TGTGCCAGCACAACCAGTAGGGCCGGGGTTGACGGCTACACCTTC,CASTTSRAGVDGYTF,few,NA,TRBV18,TRBJ1-2
TGCGCCAGCAGCTCCGGACAGGGGACGGCTTTCTTT,CASSSGQGTAFF,NA,TRBD1,TRBV5-1,TRBJ1-1
TGTGCCAGCAGCCCGGGACAGCCGAATGAAAAACTGTTTTTT,CASSPGQPNEKLFF,NA,TRBD1,TRBV5-8,TRBJ1-4
TGTGCCTGGAGAGAAGCGGGACAGTATAATTCACCCCTCCACTTT,CAWREAGQYNSPLHF,NA,TRBD1,TRBV30,TRBJ1-6
TGTGCCAGCTCTATAATAGCGGGAGTTAACAATGAGCAGTTCTTC,CASSIIAGVNNEQFF,NA,TRBD2,TRBV6-2/TRBV6-3,TRBJ2-1
TGCAGTGCTAGAGATTGGGCTAGCGGGGGCATGAGTGAGCAGTTCTTC,CSARDWASGGMSEQFF,NA,TRBD2,TRBV20-1,TRBJ2-1
TGTGCCAGCAGCTTAGCCCCCGGGCCTGGAAACACCATATATTTT,CASSLAPGPGNTIYF,NA,NA,TRBV5-8,TRBJ1-3
TGTGCCACCAGCAGAGTGTCCAGGGTTGCGCTAACAGATACGCAGTATTTT,CATSRVSRVALTDTQYF,NA,NA,TRBV15,TRBJ2-3
TGTGCCAGCAGTCACCGACAGGGGAGGACTGAAGCTTTCTTT,CASSHRQGRTEAFF,medium-sized,TRBD1,TRBV27,TRBJ1-1
TGCAGTGGTGCGTGGGCCCTCACCGGGGAGCTGTTTTTT,CSGAWALTGELFF,few,NA,TRBV20-1,TRBJ2-2
TGTGCCAGCAGCTTAGTGGACGGGACAGGACATCATACGCAGTATTTT,CASSLVDGTGHHTQYF,few,TRBD1,TRBV7-9,TRBJ2-3
TGCAGCGTTGATCCGGGACAGGGAGACACTGAAGCTTTCTTT,CSVDPGQGDTEAFF,few,TRBD1,TRBV29-1,TRBJ1-1
TGTGCCTGGAAATGGACAGGGGGTTACACCATATATTTT,CAWKWTGGYTIYF,NA,TRBD1,TRBV30,TRBJ1-3
TGTGCCAGCAGCTTAGCGCCGGCAGGGCCCCACGAGCAGTACTTC,CASSLAPAGPHEQYF,NA,NA,TRBV7-6,TRBJ2-7
TGCAGTGCTGGACTAGATCGAGAGACCCAGTACTTC,CSAGLDRETQYF,few,TRBD2,TRBV20-1,TRBJ2-5
TGTGCCAGCAGTCCTTTGGCGGGGGGGCCAAACAATGGGCAGTTCTTC,CASSPLAGGPNNGQFF,NA,TRBD2,TRBV3-1,TRBJ2-1
TGCGCCAGCAGCTTGGGGACAGGGGGAAACACCATATATTTT,CASSLGTGGNTIYF,NA,TRBD1,TRBV5-1,TRBJ1-3
TGTGCCAGTAGTTTTGAACCCGGGGGCCGCCAGCCCCAGCATTTT,CASSFEPGGRQPQHF,few,NA,TRBV19,TRBJ1-5
TGTGCCAGCAGTGAAAGACAGGGAATGGCCTACGAGCAGTACTTC,CASSERQGMAYEQYF,NA,TRBD1,TRBV6-1,TRBJ2-7
TGTGCCAGCAAGATAACGCAGGGCTACACCTTC,CASKITQGYTF,medium-sized,NA,TRBV2,TRBJ1-2
TGTGCCAGCAGTCACCTTCTACAGGGGCTAAAAGCTTTCTTT,CASSHLLQGLKAFF,medium-sized,TRBD1,TRBV12-3/TRBV12-4,TRBJ1-1
TGCGCCAGCAGCTTGGGGCCCCTCTATGGCTACACCTTC,CASSLGPLYGYTF,NA,NA,TRBV5-1,TRBJ1-2
TGCAGTGCTAGAGCGAGGAATCAGCCCCAGCATTTT,CSARARNQPQHF,medium-sized,NA,TRBV20-1,TRBJ1-5
TGTGCCAGCAGTACTCGACAGACCGGGGAGCTGTTTTTT,CASSTRQTGELFF,NA,NA,TRBV6-5,TRBJ2-2
TGTGCCACCGGGACTAGCGGGGGGCCGGTGGAGACCCAGTACTTC,CATGTSGGPVETQYF,NA,TRBD2,TRBV19,TRBJ2-5
TGTGCCAGCAGCCTAGCGGGAGAGACCCAGTACTTC,CASSLAGETQYF,NA,TRBD2,TRBV3-1,TRBJ2-5
TGTGCCATCAGTGACACGGACAGAGAAGAGACCCAGTACTTC,CAISDTDREETQYF,few,NA,TRBV10-3,TRBJ2-5
TGTGCCAGCAGCCCCTTTCGGGGGCGGGGGGAGGAGACCCAGTACTTC,CASSPFRGRGEETQYF,NA,TRBD2,TRBV3-1,TRBJ2-5
TGTGCCAGCAGCCCTCGGCGGGCGGAGACCCAGTACTTC,CASSPRRAETQYF,NA,NA,TRBV7-3,TRBJ2-5
TGTGCCAGCAGCCTCCCGGCTTCACCCCTCCACTTT,CASSLPASPLHF,NA,NA,TRBV7-2,TRBJ1-6